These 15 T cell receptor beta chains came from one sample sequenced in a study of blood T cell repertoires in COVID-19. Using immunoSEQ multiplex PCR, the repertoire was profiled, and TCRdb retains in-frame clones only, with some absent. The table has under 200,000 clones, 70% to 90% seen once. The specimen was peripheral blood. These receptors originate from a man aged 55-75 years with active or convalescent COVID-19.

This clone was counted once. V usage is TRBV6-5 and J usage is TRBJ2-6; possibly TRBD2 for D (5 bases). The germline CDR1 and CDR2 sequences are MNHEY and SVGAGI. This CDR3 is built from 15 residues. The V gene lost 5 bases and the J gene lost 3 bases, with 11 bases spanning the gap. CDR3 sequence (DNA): TGTGCCAGCAGTCCGTCCGGAGGTGGGGCCAACGTCCTGACTTTC. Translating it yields CASSPSGGGANVLTF.

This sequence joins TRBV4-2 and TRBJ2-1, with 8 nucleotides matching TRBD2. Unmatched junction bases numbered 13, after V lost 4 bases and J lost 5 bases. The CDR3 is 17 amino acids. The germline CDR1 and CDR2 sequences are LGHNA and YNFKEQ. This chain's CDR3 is CASSPLGAGGGNNEQFF. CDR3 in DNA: TGTGCCAGCAGCCCCCTAGGTGCTGGCGGGGGGAACAATGAGCAGTTCTTC.

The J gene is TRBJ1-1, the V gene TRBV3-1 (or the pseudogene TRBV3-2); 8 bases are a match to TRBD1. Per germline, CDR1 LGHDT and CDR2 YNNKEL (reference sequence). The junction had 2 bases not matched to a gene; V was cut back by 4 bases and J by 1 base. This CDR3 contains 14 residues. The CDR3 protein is CASSPRGQNTEAFF. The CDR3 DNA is TGTGCCAGCAGCCCCAGGGGGCAGAACACTGAAGCTTTCTTT.

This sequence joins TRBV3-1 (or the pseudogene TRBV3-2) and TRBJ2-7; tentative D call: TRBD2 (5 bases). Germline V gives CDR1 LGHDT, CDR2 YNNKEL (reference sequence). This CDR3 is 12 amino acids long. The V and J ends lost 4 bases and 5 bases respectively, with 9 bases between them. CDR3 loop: CASSPGFNEQYF. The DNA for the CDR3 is TGTGCCAGCAGCCCGGGGTTTAACGAGCAGTACTTC.

The CDR3 DNA sequence: TGTGCCATCACCTCGGACAGGGGGCTGGGCACTGAAGCTTTCTTT. It specifies CAITSDRGLGTEAFF. The gene calls are TRBV10-3 and TRBJ1-1; 11 bases agree with TRBD1. The CDR3 covers 15 residues. V shed 7 bases and J 4 bases; nucleotides not matched to a gene: 8. Per germline, CDR1 ENHRY and CDR2 SYGVKD.

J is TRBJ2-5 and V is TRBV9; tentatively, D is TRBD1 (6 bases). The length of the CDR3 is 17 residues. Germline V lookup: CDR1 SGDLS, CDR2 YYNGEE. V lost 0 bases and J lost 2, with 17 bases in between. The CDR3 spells CASSVEVGGSIQETQYF. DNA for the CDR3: TGTGCCAGCAGCGTAGAGGTTGGGGGCTCAATTCAAGAGACCCAGTACTTC.

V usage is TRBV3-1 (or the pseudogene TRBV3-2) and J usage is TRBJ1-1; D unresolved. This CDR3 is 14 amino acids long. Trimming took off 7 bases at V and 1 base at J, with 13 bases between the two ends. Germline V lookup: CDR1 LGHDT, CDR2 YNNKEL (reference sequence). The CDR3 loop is CASNLSPANTEAFF. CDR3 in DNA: TGTGCCAGCAACTTGAGCCCCGCGAACACTGAAGCTTTCTTT.

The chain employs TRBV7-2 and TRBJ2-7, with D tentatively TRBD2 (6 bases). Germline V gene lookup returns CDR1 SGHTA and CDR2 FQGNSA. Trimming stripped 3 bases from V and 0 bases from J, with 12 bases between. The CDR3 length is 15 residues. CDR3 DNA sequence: TGTGCCAGCAGCTTGGGGCGGGGTTCCTCCTACGAGCAGTACTTC. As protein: CASSLGRGSSYEQYF.

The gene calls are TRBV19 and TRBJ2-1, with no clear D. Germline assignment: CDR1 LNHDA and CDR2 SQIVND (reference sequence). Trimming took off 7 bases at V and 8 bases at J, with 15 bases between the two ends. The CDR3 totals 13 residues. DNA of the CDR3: TGTGCCAGTACCATTCCTGGTGAGGATGAGCAGTTCTTC. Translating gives CASTIPGEDEQFF. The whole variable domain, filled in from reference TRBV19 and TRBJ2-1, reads DGGITQSPKYLFRKEGQNVTLSCEQNLNHDAMYWYRQDPGQGLRLIYYSQIVNDFQKGDIAEGYSVSREKKESFPLTVTSAQKNPTAFYLCASTIPGEDEQFFGPGTRLTVL.

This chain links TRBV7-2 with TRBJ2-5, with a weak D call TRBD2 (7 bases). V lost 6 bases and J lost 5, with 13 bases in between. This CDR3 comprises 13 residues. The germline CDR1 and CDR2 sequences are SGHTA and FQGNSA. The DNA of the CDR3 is TGTGCCAGCAGTCGGGGGGCAGGGGAGACCCAGTACTTC. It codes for CASSRGAGETQYF.

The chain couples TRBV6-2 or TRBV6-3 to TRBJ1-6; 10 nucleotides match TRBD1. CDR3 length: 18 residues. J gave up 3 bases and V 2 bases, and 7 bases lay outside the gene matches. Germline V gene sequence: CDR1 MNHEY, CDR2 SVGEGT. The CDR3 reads CASSYQGTGVGYNSPLHF. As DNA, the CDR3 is TGTGCCAGCAGTTACCAGGGGACAGGGGTCGGCTATAATTCACCCCTCCACTTT.

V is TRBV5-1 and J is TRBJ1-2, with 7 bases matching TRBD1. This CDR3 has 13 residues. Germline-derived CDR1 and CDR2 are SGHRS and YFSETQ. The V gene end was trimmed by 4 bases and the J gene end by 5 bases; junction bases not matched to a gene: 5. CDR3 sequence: CASSPDREYGYTF. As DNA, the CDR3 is TGCGCCAGCAGCCCTGACAGGGAGTATGGCTACACCTTC.

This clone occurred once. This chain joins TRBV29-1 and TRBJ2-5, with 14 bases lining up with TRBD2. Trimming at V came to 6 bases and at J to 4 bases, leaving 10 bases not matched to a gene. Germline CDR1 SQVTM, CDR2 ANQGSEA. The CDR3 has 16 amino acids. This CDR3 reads CSVPPAGLAGGETQYF. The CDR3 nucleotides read TGCAGCGTCCCGCCCGCAGGACTAGCGGGGGGAGAGACCCAGTACTTC.

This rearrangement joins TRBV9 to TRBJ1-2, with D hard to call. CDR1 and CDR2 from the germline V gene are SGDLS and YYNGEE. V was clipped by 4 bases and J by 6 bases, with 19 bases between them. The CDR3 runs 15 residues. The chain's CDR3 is CASSPQTASGDGYTF. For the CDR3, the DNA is TGTGCCAGCAGCCCCCAGACGGCCTCCGGGGATGGCTACACCTTC.

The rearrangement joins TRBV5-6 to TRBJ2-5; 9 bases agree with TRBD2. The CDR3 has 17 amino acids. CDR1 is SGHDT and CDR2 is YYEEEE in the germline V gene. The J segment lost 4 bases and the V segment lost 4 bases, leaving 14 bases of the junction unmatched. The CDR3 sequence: CASSARIGGGARETQYF. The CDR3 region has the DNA TGTGCCAGCAGCGCCAGGATAGGCGGGGGGGCACGAGAGACCCAGTACTTC.